The T cell receptor beta chain under discussion was sequenced for a study of beta chain features in type 1 diabetes. Trimming stripped 0 bases from V and 5 bases from J, with 7 bases between. This CDR3 has 13 amino acids. Germline CDR1 MNHEY, CDR2 SVGAGI. Study-level findings and limits: Type 1 diabetes patients showed a moderate but significant shortening of TCRB CDR3s in all four CD4+ subsets. VDJ junctions from patients with type 1 diabetes contained fewer insertions and more deletions.

To note about this clone: The target antigen is unknown.

Reverse transcription of all isolated RNA meant that expressed TCRB transcripts were sequenced. The table came from immunoSEQ multiplex PCR; TCRdb's copy has only in-frame clones and leaves some out. The sample carries about 700,000 clones, roughly an eighth recorded once. This sequence was found in a man aged 18 to 29 with type 1 diabetes. V and J are TRBV6-5 and TRBJ2-5; no firm D call. The source material was naive CD4+ T cells from blood. CDR3 DNA: TGTGCCAGCAGTTACTCGTTCTCTGAGACCCAGTACTTC. Protein: CASSYSFSETQYF.